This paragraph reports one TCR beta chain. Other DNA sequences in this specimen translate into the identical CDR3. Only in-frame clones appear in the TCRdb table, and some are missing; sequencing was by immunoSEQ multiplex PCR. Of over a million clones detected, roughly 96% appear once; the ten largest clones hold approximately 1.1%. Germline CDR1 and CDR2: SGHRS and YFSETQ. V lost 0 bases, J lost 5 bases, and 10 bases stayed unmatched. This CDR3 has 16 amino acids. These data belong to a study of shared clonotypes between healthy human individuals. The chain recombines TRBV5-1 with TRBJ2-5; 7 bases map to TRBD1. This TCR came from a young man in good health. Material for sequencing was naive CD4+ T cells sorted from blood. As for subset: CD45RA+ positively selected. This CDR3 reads CASSLDPTGVGETQYF. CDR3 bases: TGCGCCAGCAGCTTGGACCCTACAGGGGTTGGGGAGACCCAGTACTTC.